This T cell receptor (beta chain) appears in the sequencing data of a study of blood T cell repertoires in COVID-19. The CDR3 contains 18 residues. Germline assignment: CDR1 MGHRA and CDR2 YSYEKL. The J segment lost 4 bases and the V segment lost 0 bases, leaving 11 bases of the junction unmatched. The data were produced by immunoSEQ multiplex PCR, yet TCRdb's version contains in-frame clones alone and is incomplete. Of 400,000 or so clones listed, about 89% are singletons. The rearrangement uses TRBV4-1 and TRBJ1-5; 8 nucleotides match TRBD1. Sequencing used PBMCs or T cells enriched from blood (not recorded which). This TCR was sampled from a man aged 35 to 55 in a cohort exposed to, infected with or recovered from COVID-19 (not recorded which). In DNA form, the CDR3 reads TGCGCCAGCAGCCAAGACCCCTTGGGGACAGGCGCAAATCAGCCCCAGCATTTT. It codes for CASSQDPLGTGANQPQHF.